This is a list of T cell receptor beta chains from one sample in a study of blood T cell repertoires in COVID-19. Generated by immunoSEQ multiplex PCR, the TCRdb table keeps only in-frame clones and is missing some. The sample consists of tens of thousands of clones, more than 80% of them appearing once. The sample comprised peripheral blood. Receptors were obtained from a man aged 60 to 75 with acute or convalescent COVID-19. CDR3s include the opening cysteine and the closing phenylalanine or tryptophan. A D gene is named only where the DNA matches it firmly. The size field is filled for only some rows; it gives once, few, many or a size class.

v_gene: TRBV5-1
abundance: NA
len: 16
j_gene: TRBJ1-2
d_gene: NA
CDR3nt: TGCGCCAGCAGCTTGGGTGGGACTGGTTCTAACTATGGCTACACCTTC
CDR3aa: CASSLGGTGSNYGYTF

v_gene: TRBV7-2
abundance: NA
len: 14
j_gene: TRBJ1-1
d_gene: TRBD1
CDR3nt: TGTGCCAGCAGCTTAGGGGCAGGGGGATCTGAAGCTTTCTTT
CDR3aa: CASSLGAGGSEAFF

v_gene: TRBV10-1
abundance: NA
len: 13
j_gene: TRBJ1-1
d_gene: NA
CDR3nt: TGCGCCAGCACTACAGGGTTGGGGACTGAAGCTTTCTTT
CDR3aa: CASTTGLGTEAFF

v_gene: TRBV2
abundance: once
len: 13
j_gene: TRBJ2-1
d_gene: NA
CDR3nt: TGTGCCAGCAGCAGGGAAGTGTACAATGAGCAGTTCTTC
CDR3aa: CASSREVYNEQFF

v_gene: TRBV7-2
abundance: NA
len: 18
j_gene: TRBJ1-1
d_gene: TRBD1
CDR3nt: TGTGCCAGCAGCTTATCGCATGGGACAGGGTGGAAAAACACTGAAGCTTTCTTT
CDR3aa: CASSLSHGTGWKNTEAFF

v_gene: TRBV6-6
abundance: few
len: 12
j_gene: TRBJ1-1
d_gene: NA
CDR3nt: TGTGCCAGCTCCGTAAGGGAGACTGAAGCTTTCTTT
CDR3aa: CASSVRETEAFF

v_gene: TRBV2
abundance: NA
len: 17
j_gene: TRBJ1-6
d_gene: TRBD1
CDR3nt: TGTGCCAGCAGTGGGACAGGGGCAGGCTCCTATAATTCACCCCTCCACTTT
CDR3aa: CASSGTGAGSYNSPLHF

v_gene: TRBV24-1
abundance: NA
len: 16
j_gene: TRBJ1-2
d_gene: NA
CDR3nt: TGTGCCACCAGTGATTCCGCGGAACCCGGGGACTATGGCTACACCTTC
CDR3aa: CATSDSAEPGDYGYTF

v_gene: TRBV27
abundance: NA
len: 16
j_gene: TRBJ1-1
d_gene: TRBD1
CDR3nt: TGTGCCAGCAGTCACCGACAGGGGGCGATAAATGCTCCAGCTTTCTTT
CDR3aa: CASSHRQGAINAPAFF

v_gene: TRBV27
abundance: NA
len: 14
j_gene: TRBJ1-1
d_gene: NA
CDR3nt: TGTGCCAGCAATAGGGGCAGGGGAAACACTGAAGCTTTCTTT
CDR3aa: CASNRGRGNTEAFF

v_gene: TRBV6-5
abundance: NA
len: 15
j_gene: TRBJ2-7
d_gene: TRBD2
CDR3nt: TGTGCCAGCAGTTTGATAGCGGGAGTGGGCTACGAGCAGTACTTC
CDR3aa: CASSLIAGVGYEQYF

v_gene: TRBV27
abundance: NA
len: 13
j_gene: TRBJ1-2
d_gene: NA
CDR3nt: TGTGCCAGCAGTTTAGAGGGTCTCAAGGGCTACACCTTC
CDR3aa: CASSLEGLKGYTF

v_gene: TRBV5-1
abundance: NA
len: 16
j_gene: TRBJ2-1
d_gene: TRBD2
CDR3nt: TGCGCCAGCAGCTTGGAGGCTAGCGGGAATGGGGGTGAGCAGTTCTTC
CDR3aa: CASSLEASGNGGEQFF

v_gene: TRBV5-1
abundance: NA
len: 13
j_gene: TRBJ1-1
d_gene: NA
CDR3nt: TGCGCCAGCAGTCCGACAGCGAACACTGAAGCTTTCTTT
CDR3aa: CASSPTANTEAFF

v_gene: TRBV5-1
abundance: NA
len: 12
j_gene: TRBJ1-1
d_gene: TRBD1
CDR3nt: TGCGCCAGCAGCCGAGACAGGGATGAAGCTTTCTTT
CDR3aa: CASSRDRDEAFF

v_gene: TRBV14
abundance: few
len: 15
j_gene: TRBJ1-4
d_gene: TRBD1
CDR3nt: TGTGCCAGCAGCCCTGCTCCGGACAGGAGTGAAAAACTGTTTTTT
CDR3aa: CASSPAPDRSEKLFF

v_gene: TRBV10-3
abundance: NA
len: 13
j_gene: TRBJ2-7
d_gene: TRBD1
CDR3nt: TGTGCCATCAATCGGGACAGTCGCTACGAGCAGTACTTC
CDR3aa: CAINRDSRYEQYF

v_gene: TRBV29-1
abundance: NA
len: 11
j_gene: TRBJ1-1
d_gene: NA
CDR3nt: TGCAGCGCCCTGTGGGACTCTGAAGCTTTCTTT
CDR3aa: CSALWDSEAFF

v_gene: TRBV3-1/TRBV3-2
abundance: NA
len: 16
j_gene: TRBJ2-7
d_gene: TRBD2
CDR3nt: TGTGCCAGCAGCCCGGCGGCTAGCGGGGACTACTACGAGCAGTACTTC
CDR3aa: CASSPAASGDYYEQYF

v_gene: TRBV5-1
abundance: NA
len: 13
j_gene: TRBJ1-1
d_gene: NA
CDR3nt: TGCGCCAGCAGCTCACACATGAACACTGAAGCTTTCTTT
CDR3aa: CASSSHMNTEAFF

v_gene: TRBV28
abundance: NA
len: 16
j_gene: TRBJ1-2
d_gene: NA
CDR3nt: TGTGCCAGCAGCTTGAAGACAGGTCTTACTAACTATGGCTACACCTTC
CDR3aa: CASSLKTGLTNYGYTF

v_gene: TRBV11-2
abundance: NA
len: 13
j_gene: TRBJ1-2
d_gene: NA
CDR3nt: TGTGCCAGCAGCCAACAGAATAACTATGGCTACACCTTC
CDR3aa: CASSQQNNYGYTF

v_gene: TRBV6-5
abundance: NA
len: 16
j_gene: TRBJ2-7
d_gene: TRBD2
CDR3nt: TGTGCCAGCAGTTACTCACGAAGCGGGAGGAGTAACGAGCAGTACTTC
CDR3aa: CASSYSRSGRSNEQYF

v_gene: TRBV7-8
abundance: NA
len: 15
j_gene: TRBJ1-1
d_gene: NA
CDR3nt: TGTGCCAGCAGCAACCTACAGGGCACGAACACTGAAGCTTTCTTT
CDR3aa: CASSNLQGTNTEAFF

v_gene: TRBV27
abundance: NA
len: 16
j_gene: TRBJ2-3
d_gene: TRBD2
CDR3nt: TGTGCCAGCAGCCCCGGGACTAGCGGGAGCACAGATACGCAGTATTTT
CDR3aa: CASSPGTSGSTDTQYF

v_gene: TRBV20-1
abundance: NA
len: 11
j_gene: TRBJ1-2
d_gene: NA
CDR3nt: TGCAGTGCTAGACCCCTTGGGGGGTACACCTTC
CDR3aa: CSARPLGGYTF

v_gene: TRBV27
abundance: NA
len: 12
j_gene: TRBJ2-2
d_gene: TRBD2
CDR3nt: TGTGCCAGCAGTGGGAGGGGCGGGGAGCTGTTTTTT
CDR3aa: CASSGRGGELFF

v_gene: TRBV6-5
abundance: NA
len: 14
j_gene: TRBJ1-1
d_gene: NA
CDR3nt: TGTGCCAGCAGGCTGACAGAGTTGAACACTGAAGCTTTCTTT
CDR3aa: CASRLTELNTEAFF

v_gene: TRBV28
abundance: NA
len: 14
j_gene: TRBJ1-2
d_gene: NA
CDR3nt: TGTGCCAGCAGTTTTCAGGTTTCTAACTATGGCTACACCTTC
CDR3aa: CASSFQVSNYGYTF

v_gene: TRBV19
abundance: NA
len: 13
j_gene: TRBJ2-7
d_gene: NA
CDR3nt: TGTGCCAGTAGTATAGGCAGCTCCTACGAGCAGTACTTC
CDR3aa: CASSIGSSYEQYF

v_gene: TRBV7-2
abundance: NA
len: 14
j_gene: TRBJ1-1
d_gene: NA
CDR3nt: TGTGCCAGCAGCTTGTACCAGGGGTTCACTGAAGCTTTCTTT
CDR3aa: CASSLYQGFTEAFF

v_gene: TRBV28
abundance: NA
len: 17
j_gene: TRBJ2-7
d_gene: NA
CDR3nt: TGTGCCAGCAGTTTACCCCCCACACACAGGAGCTCCTACGAGCAGTACTTC
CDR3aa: CASSLPPTHRSSYEQYF

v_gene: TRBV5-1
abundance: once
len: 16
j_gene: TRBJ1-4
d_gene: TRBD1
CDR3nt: TGCGCCAGCAGCGCCACCGGACAGGGGACGAATGAAAAACTGTTTTTT
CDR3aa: CASSATGQGTNEKLFF

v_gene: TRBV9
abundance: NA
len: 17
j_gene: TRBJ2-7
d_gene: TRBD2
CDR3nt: TGTGCCAGCAGCACCCTAGCGGGAGGCCCTCACCTTTACGAGCAGTACTTC
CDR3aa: CASSTLAGGPHLYEQYF

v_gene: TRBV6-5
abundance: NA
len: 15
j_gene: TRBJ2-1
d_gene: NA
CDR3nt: TGTGCCAGCTCGGTCCTCACAGGTTTTAACAATGAGCAGTTCTTC
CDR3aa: CASSVLTGFNNEQFF

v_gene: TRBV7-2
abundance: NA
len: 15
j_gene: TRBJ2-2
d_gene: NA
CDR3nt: TGTGCCAGCAGCCCCTCCACCCGGGGGACCGGGGAGCTGTTTTTT
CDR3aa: CASSPSTRGTGELFF

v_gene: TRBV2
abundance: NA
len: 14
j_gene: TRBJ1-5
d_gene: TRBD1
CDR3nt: TGTGCCAGCAGTGGACAGGGGGCGGATCAGCCCCAGCATTTT
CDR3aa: CASSGQGADQPQHF

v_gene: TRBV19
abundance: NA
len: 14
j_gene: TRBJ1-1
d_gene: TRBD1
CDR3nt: TGTGCCAGTAATATACAGGGGTCGGGCACTGAAGCTTTCTTT
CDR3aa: CASNIQGSGTEAFF

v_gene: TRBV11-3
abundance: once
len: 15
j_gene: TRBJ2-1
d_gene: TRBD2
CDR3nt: TGTGCCAGCAGCCAAGGACTAGCGGGAATTGAAGAGCAGTTCTTC
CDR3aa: CASSQGLAGIEEQFF

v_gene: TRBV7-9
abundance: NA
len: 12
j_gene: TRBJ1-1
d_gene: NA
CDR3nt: TGTGCCAGCAGCATTAGAAACACTGAAGCTTTCTTT
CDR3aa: CASSIRNTEAFF

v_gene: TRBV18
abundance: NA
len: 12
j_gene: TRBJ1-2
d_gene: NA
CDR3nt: TGTGCCAGCTCACCAATCACAGATGGCTACACCTTC
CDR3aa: CASSPITDGYTF

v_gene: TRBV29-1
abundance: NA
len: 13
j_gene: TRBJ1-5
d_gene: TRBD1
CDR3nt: TGCAGCGGGTCAGGGGGCCGCAATCAGCCCCAGCATTTT
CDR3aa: CSGSGGRNQPQHF

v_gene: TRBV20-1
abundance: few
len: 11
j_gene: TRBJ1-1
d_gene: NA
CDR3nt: TGCAGTGTCGATACGAGCACTGAAGCTTTCTTT
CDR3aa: CSVDTSTEAFF

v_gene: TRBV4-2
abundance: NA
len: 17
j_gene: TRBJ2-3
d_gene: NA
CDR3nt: TGTGCCAGCAGCCAAGCCGCGACGGGAACTAGCACAGATACGCAGTATTTT
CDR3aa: CASSQAATGTSTDTQYF

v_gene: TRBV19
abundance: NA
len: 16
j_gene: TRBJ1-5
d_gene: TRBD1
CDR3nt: TGTGCCAGTAAGGGGGCCGGGACTGCCCTAAGTCGGCCCCAGCATTTT
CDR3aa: CASKGAGTALSRPQHF

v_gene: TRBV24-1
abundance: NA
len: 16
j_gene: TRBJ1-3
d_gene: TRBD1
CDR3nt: TGTGCCACCAGTGGTCCGGGACAGGGAGTTGGAAACACCATATATTTT
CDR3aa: CATSGPGQGVGNTIYF

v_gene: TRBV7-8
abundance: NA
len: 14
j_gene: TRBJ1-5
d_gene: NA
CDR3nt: TGTGCCAGCAGCTCAGAGGGGGGCAATCAGCCCCAGCATTTT
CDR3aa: CASSSEGGNQPQHF

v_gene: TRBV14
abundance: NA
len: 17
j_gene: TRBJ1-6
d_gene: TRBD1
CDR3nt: TGTGCCAGCAGCTATGGACAGGGAAGGGGCCAAGATTCACCCCTCCACTTT
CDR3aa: CASSYGQGRGQDSPLHF

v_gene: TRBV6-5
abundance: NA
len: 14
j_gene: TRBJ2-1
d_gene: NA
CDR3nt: TGTGCCAGCAGCCTAGCGAGCTCCTACAATGAGCAGTTCTTC
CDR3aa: CASSLASSYNEQFF

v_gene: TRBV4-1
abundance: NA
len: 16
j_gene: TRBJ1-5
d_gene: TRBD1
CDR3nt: TGCGCCAGCAGCCCCCTAGACAGGGGATTTCAGCAGCCCCAGCATTTT
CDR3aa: CASSPLDRGFQQPQHF

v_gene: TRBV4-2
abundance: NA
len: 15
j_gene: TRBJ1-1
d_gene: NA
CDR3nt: TGTGCCAGCAGCCAGGACCAAACAGGGAGCACTGAAGCTTTCTTT
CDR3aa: CASSQDQTGSTEAFF

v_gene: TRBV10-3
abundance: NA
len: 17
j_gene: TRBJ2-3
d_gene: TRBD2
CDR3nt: TGTGCCATCAGTGAGGCAGGGACTAGCGGAAGTGGGGGCACGCAGTATTTT
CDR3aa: CAISEAGTSGSGGTQYF

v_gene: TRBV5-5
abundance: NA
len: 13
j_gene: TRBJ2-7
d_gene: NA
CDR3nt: TGTGCCAGCAGCTTACAGAGCTCCTACGAGCAGTACTTC
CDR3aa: CASSLQSSYEQYF

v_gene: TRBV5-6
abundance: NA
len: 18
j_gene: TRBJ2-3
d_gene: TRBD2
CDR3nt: TGTGCCAGCACCTCCGAGGGGACTAGCGGGGGGGCGTGGGATACGCAGTATTTT
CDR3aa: CASTSEGTSGGAWDTQYF

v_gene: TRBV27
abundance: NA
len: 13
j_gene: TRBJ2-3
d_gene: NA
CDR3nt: TGTGCCAGCAGGGGGCATAGCACAGATACGCAGTATTTT
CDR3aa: CASRGHSTDTQYF

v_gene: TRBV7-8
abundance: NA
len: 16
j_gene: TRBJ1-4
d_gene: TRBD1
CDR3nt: TGTGCCAGCAGCTGGGGGGACAGGGGGCGCGCTGAAAAACTGTTTTTT
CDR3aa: CASSWGDRGRAEKLFF

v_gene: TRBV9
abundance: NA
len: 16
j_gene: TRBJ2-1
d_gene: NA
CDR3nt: TGTGCCAGCAGCGGGGGAGGCGGGGCCTCCTACAATGAGCAGTTCTTC
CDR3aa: CASSGGGGASYNEQFF

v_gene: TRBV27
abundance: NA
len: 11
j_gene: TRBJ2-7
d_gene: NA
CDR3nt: TGTGCCAGCAGTTTAAGGGGGGAGCAGTACTTC
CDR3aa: CASSLRGEQYF